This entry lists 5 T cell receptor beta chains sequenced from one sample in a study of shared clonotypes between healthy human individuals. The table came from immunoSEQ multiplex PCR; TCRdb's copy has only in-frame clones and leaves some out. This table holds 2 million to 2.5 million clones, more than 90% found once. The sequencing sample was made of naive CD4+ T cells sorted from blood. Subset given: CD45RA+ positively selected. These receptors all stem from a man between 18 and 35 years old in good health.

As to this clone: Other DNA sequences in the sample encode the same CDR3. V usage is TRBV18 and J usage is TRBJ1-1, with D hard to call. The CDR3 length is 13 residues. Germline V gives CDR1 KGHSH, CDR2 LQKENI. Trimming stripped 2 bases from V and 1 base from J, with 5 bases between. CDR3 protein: CASSPNRNTEAFF. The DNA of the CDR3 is TGTGCCAGCTCACCAAACAGGAACACTGAAGCTTTCTTT.

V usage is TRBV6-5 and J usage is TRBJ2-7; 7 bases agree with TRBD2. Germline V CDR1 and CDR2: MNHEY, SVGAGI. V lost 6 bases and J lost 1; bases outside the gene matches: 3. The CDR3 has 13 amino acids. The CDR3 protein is CASRSGRSYEQYF. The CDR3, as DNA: TGTGCCAGCAGATCCGGGAGGTCCTACGAGCAGTACTTC.

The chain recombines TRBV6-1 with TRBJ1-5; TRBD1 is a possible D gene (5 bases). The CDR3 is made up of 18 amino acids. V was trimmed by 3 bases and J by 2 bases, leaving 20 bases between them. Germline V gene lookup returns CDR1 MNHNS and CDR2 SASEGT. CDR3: CASSEASGTGRGNQPQHF. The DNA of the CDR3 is TGTGCCAGCAGTGAGGCCTCCGGGACCGGTAGGGGCAATCAGCCCCAGCATTTT.

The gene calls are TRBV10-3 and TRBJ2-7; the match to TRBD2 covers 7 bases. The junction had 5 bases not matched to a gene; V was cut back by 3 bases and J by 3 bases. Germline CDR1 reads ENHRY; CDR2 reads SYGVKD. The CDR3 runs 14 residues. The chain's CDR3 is CAISERGTIYEQYF. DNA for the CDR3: TGTGCCATCAGTGAACGGGGGACTATCTACGAGCAGTACTTC.

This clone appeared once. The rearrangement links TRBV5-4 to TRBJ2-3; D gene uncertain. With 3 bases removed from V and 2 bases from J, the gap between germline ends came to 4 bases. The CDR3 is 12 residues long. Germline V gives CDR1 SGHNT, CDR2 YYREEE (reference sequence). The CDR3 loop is CASSYLTDTQYF. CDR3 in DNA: TGTGCCAGCAGCTACCTCACAGATACGCAGTATTTT.